This T cell receptor beta chain was sequenced during a study of CD8 T cells in Susac syndrome. It was treatment-naive patients with stable or active relapsing-remitting disease who made up the multiple sclerosis controls. Negative isolation yielded CD4+ and CD8+ T cells, and FACS enriched TEMRA cells. The RNA, roughly 0.5 to 1 ug, was put through reverse transcription using random hexamers. In TCRdb, the immunoSEQ multiplex PCR reads were re-called with MiXCR into one record per CDR3 protein. The sample contains around 120,000 distinct CDR3 sequences, approximately 93% of which appear only once. Germline CDR1 reads SGHTA; CDR2 reads FQGNSA. The CDR3 sequence is 12 residues long. Trimming took off 5 bases at V and 4 bases at J, with 8 bases between the two ends.

The chain combines TRBV7-2 with TRBJ1-2, with a tentative D call TRBD1 (5 bases). The TCR was taken from a human donor with multiple sclerosis. What was sequenced was CD4+ T cells from PBMCs. CDR3 sequence: CASSADSYGYTF. The DNA of the CDR3 is TGTGCCAGCAGCGCCGACAGCTATGGCTACACCTTC. The full variable domain, in which reference TRBV7-2 and TRBJ1-2 provide the parts outside the CDR3, is GAGVSQSPSNKVTEKGKDVELRCDPISGHTALYWYRQSLGQGLEFLIYFQGNSAPDKSGLPSDRFSAERTGGSVSTLTIQRTQQEDSAVYLCASSADSYGYTFGSGTRLTVV.